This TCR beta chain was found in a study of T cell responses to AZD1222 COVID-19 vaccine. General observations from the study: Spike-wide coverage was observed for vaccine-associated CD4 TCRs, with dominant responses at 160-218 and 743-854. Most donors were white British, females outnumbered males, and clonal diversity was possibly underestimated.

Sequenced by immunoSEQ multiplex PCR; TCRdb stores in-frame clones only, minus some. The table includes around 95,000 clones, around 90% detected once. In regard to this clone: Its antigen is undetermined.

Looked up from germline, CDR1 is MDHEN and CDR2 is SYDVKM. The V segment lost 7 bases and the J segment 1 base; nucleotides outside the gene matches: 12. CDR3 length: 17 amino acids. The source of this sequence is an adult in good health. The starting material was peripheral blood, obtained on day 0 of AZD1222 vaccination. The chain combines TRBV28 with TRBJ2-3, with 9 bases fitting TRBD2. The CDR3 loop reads CASTPSSGRRGTDTQYF. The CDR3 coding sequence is TGTGCCAGCACCCCGAGTAGCGGGAGACGTGGCACAGATACGCAGTATTTT.